This T cell receptor (beta chain) originates from a study of T cell repertoires in cytomegalovirus infection. About the study: TCR beta signatures that were public indicated CMV infection and matching HLA type.

General study points: The study found HLA-C-restricted CMV-specific TCR beta clonotypes dominating the ex vivo response.

TCRdb reanalysed the reads using MiXCR and keeps one entry per CDR3 protein. The sample has fewer than 350,000 distinct CDR3 sequences; roughly a sixth are singletons. CDR1 and CDR2 from the germline V gene are MDHEN and SYDVKM. This CDR3 is 15 amino acids long. The V end was cut by 1 base, the J end by 5 bases, with 13 bases between. This clonotype was seen more than once but under ten times. What it binds is unknown. This sequence joins TRBV28 and TRBJ2-3; perhaps D is TRBD1 or TRBD2 (5 bases each). Sequencing input: PBMCs. The sequence derives from a human donor in good health (CMV status not recorded). Some clones in this sample may be carry-over from other donors' samples. The CDR3, as DNA: TGTGCCAGCAGTTTATTCGGGGACCGGGGAGATACGCAGTATTTT. Its translation is CASSLFGDRGDTQYF.